This TCR beta chain derives from a study of T cell repertoires in cytomegalovirus infection. Study at large: Based on public TCR beta signatures, there were indications of CMV infection and of a matching HLA type.

TCRdb reprocessed the reads with MiXCR, giving one entry per CDR3 protein. The sample shows some 680,000 distinct CDR3 sequences, approximately 40% of them seen only once. Per germline, CDR1 PRHDT and CDR2 FYEKMQ (reference sequence). V was clipped by 4 bases and J by 7 bases; unmatched bases: 14. CDR3 size: 17 residues. Regarding this clonotype: The target antigen is unknown.

The study's findings and limits: Dominant in the ex vivo response were TCR beta clonotypes restricted by HLA-C and specific for CMV. People with CMV and the relevant HLA were identified by cumulative public TCR beta family frequency.

The sequenced material came from PBMCs. The receptor was isolated from a human donor in good health (CMV status not recorded). Some clones in this sample may be carry-over from other donors' samples. The chain joins TRBV13 to TRBJ1-5; TRBD1 aligns across 9 bases. In nucleotides, the CDR3 is TGTGCCAGCAGCTATTCGGGACAGGGAAGGATTGGACAGCCCCAGCATTTT. Translating gives CASSYSGQGRIGQPQHF.